Each of the 26 T cell receptor beta chains below was sequenced from the same sample in a study of blood T cell repertoires in COVID-19. The protocol was immunoSEQ multiplex PCR, while the TCRdb copy is restricted to in-frame clones and leaves out a portion. The repertoire holds roughly 250,000 clones, with approximately 87% as singletons. The sequenced material came from peripheral blood. The receptors were gathered from a young woman with COVID-19, enrolled during active disease.

This clone was detected a few times. The rearrangement links TRBV6-5 to TRBJ2-7, with D possibly TRBD1 on 6 matching bases. From germline, CDR1 is MNHEY and CDR2 SVGAGI. The V end was cut by 0 bases, the J end by 0 bases, with 12 bases between. This CDR3 comprises 16 residues. The CDR3 reads CASSYSTGSSSYEQYF. For the CDR3, the DNA is TGTGCCAGCAGTTACTCGACAGGTAGTAGCTCCTACGAGCAGTACTTC.

This chain links TRBV5-1 with TRBJ2-7, with 9 bases that match TRBD1. V lost 2 bases, J lost 3 bases, and 3 bases stayed unmatched. CDR1 and CDR2 (germline): SGHRS, YFSETQ. The CDR3 loop spans 14 amino acids. The CDR3 coding sequence is TGCGCCAGCAGCTTTGAGACAGGGGGCTACGAGCAGTACTTC. This encodes CASSFETGGYEQYF.

This clone was seen a single time. The chain has TRBV27 and TRBJ1-2; D remains unclear. This CDR3 has 14 amino acids. From germline, CDR1 is MNHEY and CDR2 SMNVEV (reference sequence). V was shortened by 5 bases and J by 8 bases, with 18 bases between the two germline ends. The CDR3 DNA reads TGTGCCAGCAGTCCCCGGGGAGTCCTAGGGGGCTACACCTTC. Translated, it gives CASSPRGVLGGYTF.

The rearrangement uses TRBV30 and TRBJ1-1; D remains ambiguous. The CDR3 is 13 amino acids. CDR1 GTSNPN and CDR2 SVGIG come from the germline V gene (reference sequence). Trimming removed 3 bases from V and 1 base from J, with 9 bases in between. Here the CDR3 DNA reads TGTGCCTGGAGCATGGCAACGAACACTGAAGCTTTCTTT. Amino acids: CAWSMATNTEAFF.

The CDR3 reads CASSQSIRGAHQETQYF. For the CDR3, the DNA is TGCGCCAGCAGTCAATCAATCCGGGGGGCCCACCAAGAGACCCAGTACTTC. V usage is TRBV23-1 and J usage is TRBJ2-5; the D gene is possibly TRBD2 (7 bases). TRBV23-1 is an ORF; its function is uncertain. Between the trimmed V and J ends, which lost 0 bases and 0 bases, there was a span of 14 bases. This CDR3 contains 17 residues.

The V and J genes are TRBV29-1 and TRBJ2-1, with 12 nucleotides matching TRBD2. This CDR3 comprises 14 residues. The germline V gene encodes CDR1 SQVTM and CDR2 ANQGSEA. V lost 7 bases and J lost 9; bases outside the gene matches: 10. The CDR3 sequence is CSAALAGGNREQFF. The CDR3 nucleotides read TGCAGCGCCGCCCTAGCGGGGGGGAATCGTGAGCAGTTCTTC.

A few counts support this clone. The chain recombines TRBV23-1 with TRBJ2-7; D unresolved. TRBV23-1 is an ORF for which the function is uncertain. V was cut by 6 bases and J by 5 bases, with 8 bases left in between. This CDR3 has 11 residues. The DNA for the CDR3 is TGCGCCAGCAGCCACCCTAACGAGCAGTACTTC. This sequence encodes CASSHPNEQYF.

The V and J genes are TRBV3-1 (or the pseudogene TRBV3-2) and TRBJ2-1; the D is unclear. The germline V gene has CDR1 LGHDT and CDR2 YNNKEL (reference sequence). Trimming took 5 bases from V and 2 from J, leaving 7 bases between them. The CDR3 runs 13 residues. Here the CDR3 DNA reads TGTGCCAGCAGCAATATCCCCTACAATGAGCAGTTCTTC. Protein sequence: CASSNIPYNEQFF.

The chain couples TRBV27 to TRBJ2-7; D possibly corresponds to TRBD2 (7 bases). The germline gives CDR1 MNHEY, CDR2 SMNVEV (reference sequence). The CDR3 spans 14 residues. V lost 4 bases and J lost 7, with 17 bases in between. CDR3 sequence: CASSWGGFAREQYF. CDR3 nucleotides: TGTGCCAGCAGTTGGGGGGGCTTTGCGAGAGAGCAGTACTTC.

This clone was seen a handful of times. This sequence joins TRBV27 and TRBJ2-7; 13 nucleotides align to TRBD2. Germline assignment: CDR1 MNHEY and CDR2 SMNVEV (reference sequence). V trimming: 0 bases; J trimming: 4 bases; junction bases outside the gene matches: 6. The CDR3 is made up of 17 amino acids. The CDR3 reads CASSLSRPGLAGYEQYF. CDR3 nucleotide sequence: TGTGCCAGCAGTTTATCCCGACCGGGACTAGCGGGATACGAGCAGTACTTC.

The chain is built from TRBV3-1 (or the pseudogene TRBV3-2) and TRBJ2-1, with 10 positions matching TRBD2. V gave up 2 bases and J gave up 3 bases; unmatched junction bases: 1. Germline CDR1 is LGHDT and CDR2 is YNNKEL (reference sequence). The CDR3 runs to 15 residues. CDR3 amino acids: CASSQIAGGYNEQFF. The DNA of the CDR3 is TGTGCCAGCAGCCAAATAGCGGGGGGCTACAATGAGCAGTTCTTC.

The chain joins TRBV20-1 to TRBJ1-5, with TRBD1 matching over 9 bases. The germline V gene has CDR1 DFQATT and CDR2 SNEGSKA (reference sequence). CDR3 size: 15 residues. The ends lost 3 bases at V and 5 bases at J; junction bases unmatched: 8. CDR3 sequence reads: CSASLGTGQDQPQHF. In DNA, the CDR3 is TGCAGTGCTAGTCTCGGGACAGGGCAGGATCAGCCCCAGCATTTT.

The chain uses TRBV7-9 and TRBJ1-2; D remains unclear. This CDR3 is 14 amino acids long. Germline V gene sequence: CDR1 SEHNR, CDR2 FQNEAQ (reference sequence). With 1 base removed from V and 2 bases from J, the gap between germline ends came to 8 bases. The CDR3 sequence is CASSLGRLNYGYTF. CDR3 DNA sequence: TGTGCCAGCAGCTTAGGAAGACTCAACTATGGCTACACCTTC.

This clone was picked up a small number of times. This chain connects TRBV30 to TRBJ1-4; D not certain. Germline-derived CDR1 and CDR2 are GTSNPN and SVGIG (reference sequence). The V end was cut by 0 bases, the J end by 6 bases, with 5 bases between. The CDR3 loop spans 12 amino acids. Here the CDR3 DNA reads TGTGCCTGGAGTGTATCTGATGAAAAACTGTTTTTT. Its protein product is CAWSVSDEKLFF.

This clone came up once. The chain uses TRBV10-1 and TRBJ2-3; D is possibly TRBD2 (5 bases). The germline V and J ends were trimmed by 9 bases and 4 bases, with 14 bases remaining between them. The CDR3 covers 13 residues. Germline V lookup: CDR1 WNHNN, CDR2 SYGVQD (reference sequence). The CDR3 DNA reads as TGCGCCAGTACGGCCAGCGGCTCAGATACGCAGTATTTT. It is translated as CASTASGSDTQYF.

In this sample, this clone turned up once. The rearrangement uses TRBV19 and TRBJ1-2; D unclear. The ends were cut back, 6 bases at V and 5 bases at J, with 13 bases in the middle. CDR3 length: 13 amino acids. Germline assignment: CDR1 LNHDA and CDR2 SQIVND (reference sequence). In nucleotides, the CDR3 is TGTGCCAGTAGACGAAGAGAGGAGTATGGCTACACCTTC. Translating gives CASRRREEYGYTF. The complete variable domain, with remaining parts taken from reference TRBV19 and TRBJ1-2, reads DGGITQSPKYLFRKEGQNVTLSCEQNLNHDAMYWYRQDPGQGLRLIYYSQIVNDFQKGDIAEGYSVSREKKESFPLTVTSAQKNPTAFYLCASRRREEYGYTFGSGTRLTVV.

The CDR3 coding sequence is TGTGCCAGCGGGATCGGACAGATCACAGATACGCAGTATTTT. This encodes CASGIGQITDTQYF. The J gene is TRBJ2-3, the V gene TRBV27; D may be TRBD1 (6 bases). V was shortened by 8 bases and J by 2 bases, with 14 bases between the two germline ends. Germline-derived CDR1 and CDR2 are MNHEY and SMNVEV (reference sequence). The length of the CDR3 is 14 residues.

This chain connects TRBV4-1 to TRBJ2-2, with D perhaps matching TRBD2 (6 bases). Trimming took off 8 bases at V and 6 bases at J, with 19 bases between the two ends. This CDR3 contains 15 residues. Germline assignment: CDR1 MGHRA and CDR2 YSYEKL. DNA for the CDR3: TGCGCCAGCCGGGACTCCGAGTTTGGCTCCGGGGAGCTGTTTTTT. Protein sequence: CASRDSEFGSGELFF.

CDR3 sequence: CASSWTGSTEAFF. As DNA, the CDR3 is TGTGCCAGCAGCTGGACAGGTTCCACTGAAGCTTTCTTT. The rearrangement links TRBV7-2 to TRBJ1-1; 7 nucleotides agree with TRBD1. Germline CDR1 SGHTA, CDR2 FQGNSA. The J segment lost 4 bases and the V segment lost 4 bases, leaving 3 bases of the junction unmatched. This CDR3 spans 13 amino acids.

The chain recombines TRBV7-8 with TRBJ2-2; maybe TRBD1 (6 bases). Deletions cut 7 bases from V and 0 bases from J, with 12 bases between. This CDR3 is 15 amino acids long. Germline V gene sequence: CDR1 SGHVS, CDR2 FQNEAQ. The CDR3 reads CASIARGSNTGELFF. CDR3 sequence (DNA): TGTGCCAGCATTGCGAGGGGGTCGAACACCGGGGAGCTGTTTTTT.

The CDR3 DNA reads TGCGCCAGCAGCTCCACCGCGGAGACAGATACGCAGTATTTT. This sequence encodes CASSSTAETDTQYF. The rearrangement uses TRBV5-1 and TRBJ2-3; the D is unclear. The germline V gene encodes CDR1 SGHRS and CDR2 YFSETQ. V lost 3 bases, J lost 3 bases, and 11 bases lay in between. The CDR3 runs to 14 residues.

This rearrangement joins TRBV5-1 to TRBJ2-5, with 12 bases lining up with TRBD2. The V gene's germline CDR1 is SGHRS and CDR2 YFSETQ. The CDR3 length is 14 residues. The J segment lost 5 bases and the V segment lost 4 bases, leaving 3 bases of the junction unmatched. CDR3 coding DNA: TGCGCCAGCAGCGGAGGGACTAGCGGGGAGACCCAGTACTTC. It yields the protein CASSGGTSGETQYF.

The chain couples TRBV28 to TRBJ2-4; no reliable D call. V shed 3 bases and J shed 4 bases, with 13 bases lying between them. From germline, CDR1 is MDHEN and CDR2 SYDVKM. The CDR3 contains 15 residues. CDR3: CASSFRGSLKNIQYF. As DNA, the CDR3 is TGTGCCAGCAGTTTTCGCGGCAGCTTAAAAAACATTCAGTACTTC.

V is TRBV4-1 and J is TRBJ1-4; TRBD1 agrees at 8 bases. CDR3 length: 17 amino acids. The ends lost 1 base at V and 6 bases at J; junction bases unmatched: 10. Germline V gene sequence: CDR1 MGHRA, CDR2 YSYEKL. CDR3 DNA sequence: TGCGCCAGCAGCCAAGGGGGCAGGGGGCTGTCCGATGAAAAACTGTTTTTT. Translation gives CASSQGGRGLSDEKLFF.

This clone was seen a single time. The CDR3 coding sequence is TGTGCCAGCAGTTCCAGGGCAACCTACGAGCAGTACTTC. Translation: CASSSRATYEQYF. The rearrangement links TRBV12-3 or TRBV12-4 to TRBJ2-7; TRBD1 might be the D (5 bases). The V end lost 4 bases, the J end lost 2 bases, and 9 bases lay between the germline ends. The CDR3 length is 13 residues.

The chain combines TRBV6-2 or TRBV6-3 with TRBJ1-1; 7 bases agree with TRBD1. V trimming: 5 bases; J trimming: 2 bases; junction bases outside the gene matches: 5. The CDR3 is 14 residues long. The V gene's germline CDR1 is MNHEY and CDR2 SVGEGT. The CDR3 DNA reads TGTGCCAGCAGTCTGAGACAGGGTAACACTGAAGCTTTCTTT. Translating it yields CASSLRQGNTEAFF.